In its sample, the clone carrying this TCR beta chain was seen a few times. Antigen: not known. Here the gene names and germline are mouse. The CDR3 extends 1 residue past the end of the read, so its final part is completed from the germline J gene. The data were obtained in a study of tissue T cells after allogeneic stem cell transplantation. Study results and limitations: Few T cell clones were shared across patients, but motif clusters showed tissue-specific shared signatures. In patients and mice, blood and spleen missed much of tissue repertoire.

Measured with immunoSEQ multiplex PCR; TCRdb has only the in-frame clones, and not every one. Among some 47,000 clones listed, approximately 73% were seen once. CDR1 and CDR2 from the germline V gene are NSQYPW and LRSPGD (reference sequence). After removal of 3 bases from V and 4 bases from J, the junction contained 3 bases not matched to a gene. This CDR3 is 14 amino acids long. The TCR sequence derives from a pool of C57BL/6 mice in good health. The chain recombines TRBV1 with TRBJ2-7; 10 bases line up with TRBD1. The sequenced sample was sorted cells pooled from one or two spleens. CDR3 bases read: TGCACCTGCAGTGCCCGGGACAGGGGATATGAACAGTAC. It yields the protein CTCSARDRGYEQY. The full CDR3 is CTCSARDRGYEQYF.